The clone carrying this T cell receptor beta chain was counted a few times. This entry is derived from a study of T cells in localized non-small cell lung cancer. Germline assignment: CDR1 ENHRY and CDR2 SYGVKD. The CDR3 is 14 amino acids. V gave up 4 bases and J gave up 5 bases; unmatched junction bases: 2. The protocol was immunoSEQ multiplex PCR, while the TCRdb copy is restricted to in-frame clones and leaves out a portion. The sample records 70,000 to 85,000 clones, less than 85% being singletons. This sequence originates from a female donor older than 55 with stage I lung adenocarcinoma. The chain has TRBV10-3 and TRBJ2-3, with TRBD1 identical over 11 bases. This specimen consisted of peripheral blood, obtained before any cancer treatment. CDR3 bases: TGTGCCATCAGTGGGGACAGGGGGGGAGATACGCAGTATTTT. This gives the protein CAISGDRGGDTQYF.